The rows below give T cell receptor beta chains drawn from one sample of a study of CD8+CD57+ T cells in acquired aplastic anemia. TCRdb analysed the reads with MiXCR anew, one entry per CDR3 protein. The repertoire has approximately 250,000 distinct CDR3 sequences, 82% of them found once; the top ten carry about two fifths. What was sequenced was sorted CD4+, CD8+, or CD8+CD57+ T cells (not recorded which) from PBMCs. The receptors here all came from a human donor with aplastic anemia. CDR3s include the opening cysteine and the closing phenylalanine or tryptophan. Fields, in order: D gene, J gene, V gene, clone size, CDR3 length, CDR3 DNA, CDR3 protein. The D gene is left open where the match is weak. Size values are once, few and many counts, or a class for expanded clones, and some rows have none.

NA	TRBJ1-1	TRBV6-1	once	13	TGTGCCAGCGGACTAGGGTCACCCGGGGAAGCTTTCTTT	CASGLGSPGEAFF
NA	TRBJ1-1	TRBV7-2	NA	15	TGTGCCAGCCGCCCGGACGAGACGGGGCTCCCAGCAGCTTTCTTT	CASRPDETGLPAAFF
NA	TRBJ2-3	TRBV7-3	NA	12	TGTGCCAGCAGCTTACGGTCAGATAGGACAGCTTTT	CASSLRSDRTAF
NA	TRBJ2-1	TRBV7-2	NA	14	TGTGCCAGCAGCCCCTCGGGGGTCCGAACGAGCAGTTTCTTC	CASSPSGVRTSSFF
NA	TRBJ2-5	TRBV11-1	NA	14	TGTGCCTGCGGGGTAGCGGTGTACCAAGAGACCCAGTACTTC	CACGVAVYQETQYF
NA	TRBJ2-3	TRBV9	medium-sized	14	TGTGCCAGCAGCGTAGGGGGCAGTTCAGATACGCAGTATTTT	CASSVGGSSDTQYF
NA	TRBJ2-3	TRBV11-1	NA	13	TGTGCCAGCGCGGGCAGGGAACTATATACGCAGTATTTT	CASAGRELYTQYF
NA	TRBJ1-1	TRBV7-6	NA	15	TGTGCCAGCAGCTTAGACCCACACAATGAGCAGGTATTCTTCTTT	CASSLDPHNEQVFFF
NA	TRBJ2-1	TRBV7-9	NA	15	TGTGCCAGCAGCGGTACAGGAAGCACAGACACGGAGTATTTCTTC	CASSGTGSTDTEYFF
NA	TRBJ1-1	TRBV7-2	NA	16	TGTGCCAGCAGCTTGACTACCGTGAGCTTAAACACTGAAGCTTTCTTT	CASSLTTVSLNTEAFF
NA	TRBJ2-1	TRBV7-9	NA	15	TGTGCCAGTAGCTTAGCACCAACACCGTACTATGAGCAGTTCTTC	CASSLAPTPYYEQFF
TRBD1	TRBJ1-1	TRBV7-9	NA	15	TGTGCCAGCAGCTCCGGTACAGGGGAGCACACAGATACGTTCTTT	CASSSGTGEHTDTFF